This T cell receptor (beta chain) was obtained from a study of T cells after posttransplantation cyclophosphamide. Whole-study findings and limits: Recipient CMV seropositivity and CMV reactivation strongly tracked TRB clonality. Skin or GI-infiltrating T cells shared few TRB sequences with blood.

As concerns this clone: What it recognizes is unknown.

Busulfan-fludarabine conditioning, marrow transplant, and cyclophosphamide on days +3 and +4 were administered. Sequenced by immunoSEQ multiplex PCR; TCRdb stores in-frame clones only, minus some. This sample has 17,000 or so clones, with about 90% found just once. The CDR3 sequence is 16 residues long. CDR1 and CDR2 from the germline V gene are MNHEY and SVGAGI. The V and J ends lost 4 bases and 5 bases, in that order; junction bases with no gene match: 14. The TCR sequence derives from a male patient aged 60-69 years who received an allogeneic stem cell transplant from a related donor and was CMV-positive. Some T cells may have come from the graft donor. The sequences come from CD4+ T cells sorted from blood, collected after allogeneic stem cell transplant with posttransplant cyclophosphamide. The chain is built from TRBV6-5 and TRBJ2-7, with 7 bases matching TRBD1. CDR3 sequence: CASSSPFRQGLHEQYF. Here the CDR3 DNA reads TGTGCCAGCAGTTCTCCCTTCAGACAGGGTCTCCACGAGCAGTACTTC.